This is a list of T cell receptor beta chains from one sample in a study of patients and donors after allogeneic stem cell transplantation. TCRdb called the RT-PCR reads again in MiXCR, with one record for every CDR3 protein. This sample yields about 430 distinct CDR3 sequences, of which 0.69% are seen a single time; 22% belongs to the top ten. Sequencing was done on a sample of blood, either unsorted or a sorted T cell fraction (not recorded which). The receptors derive from a human donor who was either an allogeneic HSCT recipient or a stem cell or donor lymphocyte infusion donor (not recorded which). It is not recorded whose cells these are; they may come from a transplant donor. Each CDR3 is given with its conserved first and last residue. The D gene is left open where the match is weak. Size is stated for part of the rows, as once, few or many counts, or as a class when the clone is expanded.

j_call,clone_size,v_call,d_call,cdr3_nt,cdr3_aa
TRBJ2-1,large,TRBV7-8,NA,TGTGCCAGCAGCTTCGCAGGGCACAATGAGCAGTTCTTC,CASSFAGHNEQFF
TRBJ2-3,large,TRBV5-4,TRBD2,TGTGCCAGCAGCGAGACTAGCGGGAGGCCCACAGATACGCAGTATTTT,CASSETSGRPTDTQYF
TRBJ1-2,large,TRBV6-1,NA,TGTGCCAGCAGTGATTTGGGGTATGGCTACACCTTC,CASSDLGYGYTF
TRBJ2-1,few,TRBV7-8,TRBD2,TGTGCCAGCAGCTCAAGACGACTAGCGGGAGGGGAGCAGTTCTTC,CASSSRRLAGGEQFF
TRBJ2-3,large,TRBV20-1,TRBD2,TGCAGTGCTAGAGATTGGGCTAGCGGGAGTATAGATACGCAGTATTTT,CSARDWASGSIDTQYF
TRBJ2-7,large,TRBV21-1,NA,TGTGCCAGCAGCAACTCATGGATTTCCTACGAGCAGTACTTC,CASSNSWISYEQYF
TRBJ1-5,large,TRBV10-2,NA,TGCGCCAGCAGTGAGTCGGGACATAGAAATCAGCCCCAGCATTTT,CASSESGHRNQPQHF
TRBJ2-7,large,TRBV6-5,NA,TGTGCCAGCAGTTACGGATCAGCCTCATTCCACTACGAGCAGTACTTC,CASSYGSASFHYEQYF
TRBJ2-5,NA,TRBV7-2,TRBD2,TGTGCCAGCAGTCGGACTAGCGGGGTTCTGGAGACCCAGTACTTC,CASSRTSGVLETQYF
TRBJ2-5,large,TRBV5-1,NA,TGCGCCAGCAGCTTGGGTAGGAAGGGGGAGACCCAGTACTTC,CASSLGRKGETQYF
TRBJ1-1,medium-sized,TRBV5-1,NA,TGCGCCAGCAGCTTGACAGCAAGGAACACTGAAGCTTTCTTT,CASSLTARNTEAFF
TRBJ2-3,large,TRBV5-3,NA,TGTGCCAGAAGCTTGCTCAGGGAGAGGACAGATACGCAGTATTTT,CARSLLRERTDTQYF
TRBJ2-2,NA,TRBV10-3,NA,TGTGCCATCTTAATGAGGGGCGATGGCACCGGGGAGCTGTTTTTT,CAILMRGDGTGELFF
TRBJ1-2,large,TRBV4-1,NA,TGCGCCAGCAGCCAGACCTGGGGGGAGCAGAACTATGGCTACACCTTC,CASSQTWGEQNYGYTF
TRBJ2-3,large,TRBV7-2,NA,TGTGCCAGCAGCTTAGCGAATACGCAGTATTTT,CASSLANTQYF
TRBJ2-2,large,TRBV9,NA,TGTGCCAGCAGCGCTCCCGTAGGGAGCCGAGTCGGGGAGCTGTTTTTT,CASSAPVGSRVGELFF
TRBJ2-1,large,TRBV5-6,TRBD2,TGTGCCAGCAGCCCAAATCTAGCGGGCTCCTACAATGAGCAGTTCTTC,CASSPNLAGSYNEQFF
TRBJ2-5,large,TRBV12-3/TRBV12-4,NA,TGTGCCAGCAGTCCCGGGGAGACCCAGTACTTC,CASSPGETQYF
TRBJ2-6,large,TRBV19,NA,TGTGCCACTGGAGGGGGACAGAGAGCTGGGGCCAACGTCCTGACTTTC,CATGGGQRAGANVLTF
TRBJ2-3,NA,TRBV5-1,TRBD2,TGCGCCAGCAGAAATAGCGGGAGGGTCACAGATACGCAGTATTTT,CASRNSGRVTDTQYF
TRBJ2-1,large,TRBV5-4,TRBD2,TGTGCCAGCAGCCCACGGACTAGGGACTTTAATGAGCAGTTCTTC,CASSPRTRDFNEQFF
TRBJ2-3,large,TRBV7-2,NA,TGTGCCAGCAGCTGGCTAACAGATACGCAGTATTTT,CASSWLTDTQYF
TRBJ2-7,large,TRBV27,TRBD2,TGTGCCAGCACGCAAGCCGGGACTAGCGGGAGTGAGCAGTACTTC,CASTQAGTSGSEQYF
TRBJ2-7,NA,TRBV7-2,NA,TGTGCCAGCAGCCATCAGCGTGACTACGAGCAGTACTTC,CASSHQRDYEQYF
TRBJ2-3,large,TRBV7-3,NA,TGTGCCAGCAGCTCGCCCCCAGATACGCAGTATTTT,CASSSPPDTQYF
TRBJ2-5,large,TRBV7-6,NA,TGTGCCAGCAGCCGGAGAGGAGAGGCCCTGCAAGAGACCCAGTACTTC,CASSRRGEALQETQYF
TRBJ2-1,large,TRBV11-2,NA,TGTGCCAGCAGCTTAAAAGGTAATGAGCAGTTCTTC,CASSLKGNEQFF
TRBJ2-5,few,TRBV12-3/TRBV12-4,NA,TGTGCCAGCAGTCAAGGACTGGTTCAAGAGACCCAGTACTTC,CASSQGLVQETQYF
TRBJ1-1,large,TRBV7-3,NA,TGTGCCAGCAGGACGGACCCGAACACTGAAGCTTTCTTT,CASRTDPNTEAFF
TRBJ2-7,medium-sized,TRBV6-2/TRBV6-3,TRBD1,TGTGCCAGCAGACGGGACAGGGCCTACGAGCAGTACTTC,CASRRDRAYEQYF
TRBJ2-7,medium-sized,TRBV29-1,TRBD2,TGCAGCGTCAGTCTCGGGACTACCGAGCAGTACTTC,CSVSLGTTEQYF
TRBJ2-5,medium-sized,TRBV5-5,NA,TGTGCCAGCAGCTTGACCGGGACCCGGAGGGAGACCCAGTACTTC,CASSLTGTRRETQYF
TRBJ1-4,large,TRBV2,TRBD1,TGTGCCAGCAGTGAAAGCCCGGGACAGGGTAGTGAAAAACTGTTTTTT,CASSESPGQGSEKLFF
TRBJ2-2,large,TRBV24-1,NA,TGTGCCACCGGGACAACCACCGGGGAGCTGTTTTTT,CATGTTTGELFF
TRBJ2-5,large,TRBV11-2,NA,TGTGCCAGCAACGCGTGGGCCGAGACCCAGTACTTC,CASNAWAETQYF
TRBJ2-2,large,TRBV5-1,TRBD1,TGCGCCAGCAGCTTCTCCGGGACAGGGAACACCGGGGAGCTGTTTTTT,CASSFSGTGNTGELFF
TRBJ2-7,NA,TRBV18,NA,TGTGCCAGCTCACCACAAACAGGGGGGGACGAGCAGTACTTC,CASSPQTGGDEQYF
TRBJ2-7,large,TRBV7-6,TRBD2,TGTGCCAGCAGCTTACATCATTCTAGCGGGAGGTTTTCCTACGAGCAGTACTTC,CASSLHHSSGRFSYEQYF
TRBJ1-2,medium-sized,TRBV27,TRBD1,TGTGCCAGCAGTCCTGCACAGGGGGCAGGAGGCTACACCTTC,CASSPAQGAGGYTF
TRBJ2-1,NA,TRBV7-9,TRBD2,TGTGCCAGCAGCCCCGGGACTAGCGGGATCAATGAGCAGTTCTTC,CASSPGTSGINEQFF
TRBJ1-2,medium-sized,TRBV5-5,NA,TGTGCCAGCAGCTTGGACAGCAGCTATGGCTACACCTTC,CASSLDSSYGYTF
TRBJ1-3,large,TRBV2,NA,TGTGCCAGCACCGGGACCTACGAGGCGGGAAACACCATATATTTT,CASTGTYEAGNTIYF
TRBJ2-5,large,TRBV12-3/TRBV12-4,TRBD2,TGTGCCAGCAGAAAGACTAGCGGGAGGCAAGAGACCCAGTACTTC,CASRKTSGRQETQYF
TRBJ1-2,hyperexpanded,TRBV6-2/TRBV6-3,TRBD1,TGTGCCAGCAGTCATGGGACAGGGAAACGCTATGGCTACACCTTC,CASSHGTGKRYGYTF
TRBJ2-1,NA,TRBV15,NA,TGTGCCACCAGCAGAGATCCGGACAGAGAATACAATGAGCAGTTCTTC,CATSRDPDREYNEQFF
TRBJ2-7,large,TRBV12-3/TRBV12-4,TRBD2,TGTGCCAGCAGTCTAGCGGTCCCGGGGGAGCAGTACTTC,CASSLAVPGEQYF
TRBJ2-1,medium-sized,TRBV5-1,TRBD1,TGCGCCAGCAGCTTAAGGACAGGGGCGAACAATGAGCAGTTCTTC,CASSLRTGANNEQFF